This T cell receptor beta chain was profiled in a study of shared clonotypes between healthy human individuals (dated by TCRdb to about 2020). Context from the whole study: The cohort included a few men and two women between 18 and 49 years of age. For each donor, CD4 naive and CD4 memory were each given three plates, CD8 naive was given two plates, and CD8 memory was given one plate. Blood TCR repertoires of roughly five healthy adults were deeply sequenced to estimate repertoire size and the extent of clonotype sharing between individuals. To increase sequencing depth and limit assay-specific biases, different laboratories used diverse techniques to prepare libraries and sequence TCR repertoires. Leukapheresis yielded between about 0.9 and 8.9 billion PBMCs per donor.

Healthy HIV-negative adults with no recently reported acute infections or vaccinations were included as donors. Every donor was a Caucasian adult residing in Nashville, Tennessee, USA. Magnetic negative selection was used to enrich CD4+ T cells, after which naive cells were positively selected on CD45RA and the negative fraction became the memory subset. Blood was obtained by leukapheresis, after which PBMCs were separated by Ficoll-Histopaque density gradient centrifugation and cryopreserved in liquid nitrogen vapor phase. Analytical flow cytometry was used to check the purity and quantity of every magnetically sorted T cell population. Genomic DNA was isolated from every sorted fraction and measured by UV absorbance on a Nanodrop 2000c. In its sample, this clone was seen once. Which antigen it targets is not known. No base qualities exist here, and no much larger clone lies one base off it. From the cysteine up to the phenylalanine, the CDR3 has a length of 11 residues. The read is trimmed to its CDR3 DNA, 33 bases read in frame from base 1. CDR1 and CDR2 are read off the germline V gene as MNHNS and SASEGT. The V and J ends are trimmed by 11 bases and 0 bases, leaving 7 bases between them.

TCR CDR3 regions were amplified from genomic DNA by multiplex PCR using the deep immunoSEQ assay. Extracted genomic DNA from each cell subset was distributed evenly across all wells of several immunoSEQ 96-well plates, and each plate was treated as a replicate. Each replicate PCR for sorted subsets received approximately 200 ng genomic DNA, equal to tens of thousands of T cell genomes. Purified libraries were measured with a Qubit 3.0 fluorometer, size-checked on a Bioanalyzer 2100, and measured again with the KAPA Library Quantification kit. Every immunoSEQ 96-well plate was sequenced on a separate single-read 150-cycle Illumina NextSeq 550 flow cell. Processing in the source paper ran as follows. Because the immunoSEQ output held only junctional sequences and lacked quality scores, the filtering could not match the filtering applied to full-length reads. Sequences were annotated with PyIR, a Python wrapper for IgBLAST v1.9, and V/J genes and CDR3 were assigned using IMGT germline references. Any read was removed if the V/J assignment was weak (E-value above 1e-6), the CDR3 was missing, or the read contained stop codons, out-of-frame junctions, or ambiguous translated residues. V3J clonotypes were defined as sequences sharing an identical inferred V gene, J gene, and CDR3 amino acid sequence. To compute the percentage overlap between repertoires, the number of shared unique clonotypes was divided by the size of the smaller repertoire. Repertoire richness was assessed with RTK rarefaction, the Chao1 estimator, and Recon v2.1 estimates of unobserved clonotypes. Generation probabilities were computed with OLGA for all TCRbeta clonotypes obtained by the gDNA method from several donors. TCRdb holds this immuneACCESS table with in-frame rearrangements only. Some clones are missing; in checked studies, unresolved V genes explain under half, and the rest has no known cause. V and J calls and clone size are those listed in that table; D and trimming were worked out from the DNA. The sample has some 1,600,000 clones on record, 95% to 99% of them singletons. The ten largest clones add up to approximately 0.45% of the sample.

Findings and caveats that apply to the study as a whole: Sampling was restricted to blood, and TCR repertoires in tissue are likely to differ from TCR repertoires in blood. Clonotypes shared by all four sorted-subset donors showed higher generation probabilities than non-shared clonotypes. Approximately 4.8% of naive CD4, 3.5% of naive CD8, 2% to 2.5% of memory CD4, and less than 0.45% of memory CD8 clonotypes were shared across four donors. The small number of donors limited the genetic and exposure-history diversity represented. Estimated clonotype richness was generally larger for naive than for memory subsets. Rarefaction of sorted-subset datasets indicated incomplete sequencing despite the large sequencing depth. Based on pairwise subsampling, the degree of clonotype sharing among donors was expected to be affected by sequencing depth.

The sequence was obtained from a young man in good health. The chain joins TRBV6-1 to TRBJ1-1, with the D gene not clear enough to name. Sequencing used naive CD4+ T cells sorted from blood. The cell subset or site label corresponds to: CD45RA+ positively selected. The nucleotide sequence is given as TGTGCCGTCAGGATGAACACTGAAGCTTTCTTT. This encodes CAVRMNTEAFF.